This entry lists 20 T cell receptor beta chains sequenced from one sample in a study of blood T cells in healthy people across ages. A sample-barcoded 5' primer and a J-beta primer mix were used in a second PCR of roughly 7 to 12 cycles. TCRdb recomputed calls from the 5' RACE reads with MiXCR, one row per CDR3 protein. The table records 650,000 to 1,000,000 distinct CDR3 sequences, roughly 40% of them present only once. Sequenced input: blood. The receptors here all came from a young man in good health.

This clonotype was picked up a small number of times. V gene TRBV12-3 or TRBV12-4 combines with J gene TRBJ1-1; D unresolved. Trimming removed 5 bases at V and 2 bases at J, with 12 bases between. This CDR3 spans 14 amino acids. The CDR3 region is CASSVRRGNTEAFF. Here the CDR3 DNA reads TGTGCCAGCAGTGTCCGGCGGGGAAACACTGAAGCTTTCTTT.

Only one count was recorded for this clonotype. The rearrangement uses TRBV6-2 or TRBV6-3 and TRBJ2-2; TRBD1 aligns across 8 bases. Trimming cost V 3 bases and J 1 base; bases outside gene matches: 16. The germline V gene encodes CDR1 MNHEY and CDR2 SVGEGT. The CDR3 is made up of 20 amino acids. CDR3 coding DNA: TGTGCCAGCAGTTATTCGGAGTGGGGAAAAGGACAGGGGAACACCGGGGAGCTGTTTTTT. It yields the protein CASSYSEWGKGQGNTGELFF.

J is TRBJ2-1 and V is TRBV29-1, with 9 bases aligning to TRBD1. Germline V gives CDR1 SQVTM, CDR2 ANQGSEA. CDR3 length: 11 residues. Trimming cost V 5 bases and J 13 bases; bases outside gene matches: 6. CDR3 in amino acids: CSVTTGGRQFF. CDR3 bases: TGCAGCGTTACGACAGGGGGTAGACAGTTCTTC.

Regarding this clonotype: This could be a read error, since a much larger clone is one nucleotide away. V usage is TRBV4-3 and J usage is TRBJ1-2; D is perhaps TRBD1 (5 bases). CDR1 LGHNA and CDR2 YSLEER come from the germline V gene. The CDR3 runs to 16 residues. DNA of the CDR3: TGCGCCAACAGCCAATTTCGGGACGGCTATAACTATGGCTACACCTTC. Residues: CANSQFRDGYNYGYTF.

This clonotype was counted between two and nine times. The junction shows a germline mismatch at one end, possibly a read error. The V gene is TRBV25-1, the J gene TRBJ1-6; D unclear. The CDR3 is 12 residues long. Germline CDR1 MGHDK, CDR2 SYGVNS. CDR3 region: CASSEWQSPPHF. The CDR3 bases are TGTGCCAGCAGTGAATGGCAATCACCCCCCCACTTT.

This clonotype was counted once. The CDR3 loop reads CSAATGTALKEQYF. The DNA of the CDR3 is TGCAGTGCGGCCACCGGGACAGCCTTAAAGGAGCAGTACTTC. The chain has TRBV20-1 and TRBJ2-7, with 7 bases identical to TRBD1. This CDR3 contains 14 residues. The V gene end was trimmed by 6 bases and the J gene end by 7 bases; junction bases not matched to a gene: 15. The germline V gene encodes CDR1 DFQATT and CDR2 SNEGSKA (reference sequence).

On this clonotype itself: A much larger clonotype is one base distant, so this may be a read error. V gene TRBV4-3 combines with J gene TRBJ1-2; D remains unclear. This CDR3 has 15 amino acids. CDR1 is LGHNA, CDR2 YSLEER, per germline. The CDR3 region has the DNA TGCGCCAGCAGCCAAGCCCAGGCAGACCACTATGGCAACACCTTC. Protein: CASSQAQADHYGNTF.

The chain couples TRBV5-1 to TRBJ2-3; possibly TRBD1 for D (6 bases). The germline CDR1 and CDR2 sequences are SGHRS and YFSETQ. With 1 base removed from V and 3 bases from J, the gap between germline ends came to 9 bases. The CDR3 extends over 14 amino acids. The CDR3 region is CASSLQGTTDTQYF. In nucleotides, the CDR3 is TGCGCCAGCAGCTTGCAGGGGACGACAGATACGCAGTATTTT.

This clonotype appeared once. The J gene is TRBJ2-2, the V gene TRBV19; 7 bases line up with TRBD1. CDR1 is LNHDA, CDR2 SQIVND, per germline (reference sequence). The V and J ends lost 3 bases and 7 bases, in that order; junction bases with no gene match: 5. This CDR3 contains 14 residues. The CDR3 here is CASSMTGLVGELFF. The DNA of the CDR3 is TGTGCCAGTAGTATGACAGGGTTGGTCGGGGAGCTGTTTTTT.

This clonotype was found a few times. This chain uses TRBV12-3 or TRBV12-4 with TRBJ2-5, with a possible D match to TRBD2 (6 bases). Trimming removed 4 bases at V and 11 bases at J, with 26 bases between. This CDR3 has 16 amino acids. CDR3 nucleotides: TGTGCCAGCAGTTCCCCCGGACTACACGCCTACAATGAGCAGTACTTC. Its protein is CASSSPGLHAYNEQYF.

A few counts support this clonotype. The chain uses TRBV19 and TRBJ1-1; no clear D. V was pared by 1 base and J by 4 bases, with 1 base between. The CDR3 runs 11 residues. Germline V gene data show CDR1 as LNHDA and CDR2 as SQIVND (reference sequence). The CDR3 spells CASSIGTEAFF. DNA of the CDR3: TGTGCCAGTAGTATAGGCACTGAAGCTTTCTTT.

This clonotype was seen repeatedly, ten times or more. The chain is built from TRBV4-3 and TRBJ1-5; no reliable D call. Germline assignment: CDR1 LGHNA and CDR2 YSLEER. Trimming took off 0 bases at V and 9 bases at J, with 9 bases between the two ends. The CDR3 is made up of 13 amino acids. Written as DNA, the CDR3 is TGCGCCAGCAGCCAAGATCGGCAGACGCCCCAGCATTTT. Encoded protein: CASSQDRQTPQHF.

This clonotype has just a few counts. The chain uses TRBV28 and TRBJ1-5; no clear D. V dropped 5 bases and J dropped 3 bases, with 2 bases sitting between them. The CDR3 totals 11 residues. Germline CDR1 reads MDHEN; CDR2 reads SYDVKM. DNA of the CDR3: TGTGCCAGCAGTACCAATCAGCCCCAGCATTTT. The encoded protein is CASSTNQPQHF.

The genes are TRBV7-2 and TRBJ1-2; 8 nucleotides match TRBD1. The germline gives CDR1 SGHTA, CDR2 FQGNSA. This CDR3 has 15 residues. V lost 5 bases to trimming and J lost 7 bases; unmatched junction nucleotides: 12. The CDR3 region has the DNA TGTGCCAGCAGCCCCCGGGACAGGTCCCTCTTTGGCTACACCTTC. Protein product: CASSPRDRSLFGYTF.

J is TRBJ1-6 and V is TRBV7-2; maybe TRBD1 (6 bases). From germline, CDR1 is SGHTA and CDR2 FQGNSA. Between the trimmed V and J ends, which lost 0 bases and 7 bases, there was a span of 22 bases. The CDR3 contains 19 residues. The CDR3 here is CASSLAIPHGAGANSPLHF. In DNA, the CDR3 is TGTGCCAGCAGCTTAGCCATCCCACATGGAGCGGGGGCCAATTCACCCCTCCACTTT.

This clonotype was counted a few times. The chain has TRBV30 and TRBJ1-1, with D perhaps TRBD1 (5 bases). Germline assignment: CDR1 GTSNPN and CDR2 SVGIG (reference sequence). The CDR3 totals 13 residues. Trimming left V 4 bases short and J 1 base short, with 10 bases between. In DNA, the CDR3 is TGTGCCTGGAAAGCGGGGCCGAACACTGAAGCTTTCTTT. Protein sequence: CAWKAGPNTEAFF.

This clonotype has more than one count but fewer than ten. The chain carries TRBV4-3 and TRBJ2-3, with 12 bases fitting TRBD1. Germline V gene data show CDR1 as LGHNA and CDR2 as YSLEER. CDR3 length: 17 residues. V lost 5 bases, J lost 5 bases, and 11 bases stayed unmatched. CDR3 nucleotides: TGCGCCAGCAGCTCGCCGGGACAGGGGGCGTCAGGAGATACGCAGTATTTT. This encodes CASSSPGQGASGDTQYF.

A few counts support this clonotype. The J gene is TRBJ1-2, the V gene TRBV6-5; D gene unclear. V gave up 6 bases and J gave up 0 bases, with 2 bases separating them. CDR3 size: 11 residues. The germline V gene encodes CDR1 MNHEY and CDR2 SVGAGI. The CDR3 DNA reads TGTGCCAGCAGAACTAACTATGGCTACACCTTC. It codes for CASRTNYGYTF.

CDR3 protein: CASSQHRGRVYTEAFF. CDR3 in DNA: TGCGCCAGCAGCCAACATAGGGGCAGGGTGTACACTGAAGCTTTCTTT. This chain connects TRBV4-1 to TRBJ1-1, with D perhaps TRBD1 (5 bases). V was shortened by 2 bases and J by 3 bases, with 16 bases between the two germline ends. In germline, CDR1 is MGHRA, CDR2 YSYEKL. The CDR3 consists of 16 residues.

The CDR3 loop is CASSVSGAVQPQHF. The CDR3 DNA reads as TGTGCCAGCAGTGTGTCAGGGGCAGTGCAGCCCCAGCATTTT. The chain employs TRBV12-3 or TRBV12-4 and TRBJ1-5, with D possibly TRBD1 on 6 matching bases. The CDR3 is 14 amino acids. Trimming took 5 bases from V and 7 from J, leaving 15 bases between them.